The 22 T cell receptor beta chains listed next were all sequenced from one sample in a study of cytomegalovirus exposure and HLA in healthy donors. The assay was immunoSEQ multiplex PCR, and TCRdb's table has in-frame clones only and misses some. The table has 120,000 to 150,000 clones, about 88% seen once. The sequencing input was PBMCs. Source of these receptors: a man between 18 and 35 years old in good health and CMV-seropositive.

The genes are TRBV6-6 and TRBJ2-3; TRBD2 might be the D (6 bases). The germline V gene has CDR1 MNHNY and CDR2 SVGAGI (reference sequence). V was pared by 3 bases and J by 6 bases, with 10 bases between. The CDR3 length is 13 residues. The CDR3 DNA reads as TGTGCCAGCAGTTATGGGGGGTGGGATACGCAGTATTTT. This encodes CASSYGGWDTQYF.

In this sample, this clone turned up once. V and J are TRBV7-9 and TRBJ2-3; a weak D match, TRBD1 (5 bases). From germline, CDR1 is SEHNR and CDR2 FQNEAQ (reference sequence). The V end lost 0 bases, the J end lost 4 bases, and 11 bases lay between the germline ends. The CDR3 spans 15 residues. The CDR3 region is CASSLAPGSADTQYF. The CDR3 region has the DNA TGTGCCAGCAGCTTAGCACCAGGGTCAGCAGATACGCAGTATTTT.

The chain combines TRBV6-5 with TRBJ1-3, with a tentative D call TRBD1 (6 bases). Per germline, CDR1 MNHEY and CDR2 SVGAGI. V lost 5 bases, J lost 4 bases, and 15 bases lay in between. This CDR3 comprises 15 residues. CDR3 in DNA: TGTGCCAGCAGTCTACAGGGAAGTACGGGAAACACCATATATTTT. This gives the protein CASSLQGSTGNTIYF.

The V gene is TRBV7-2, the J gene TRBJ1-1; D is possibly TRBD1 (5 bases). The V end lost 1 base, the J end lost 0 bases, and 12 bases lay between the germline ends. The CDR3 contains 16 residues. Germline-derived CDR1 and CDR2 are SGHTA and FQGNSA. Written as DNA, the CDR3 is TGTGCCAGCAGCTTAGGCGTTCAGGGAATGAACACTGAAGCTTTCTTT. Translating it yields CASSLGVQGMNTEAFF.

This chain uses TRBV25-1 with TRBJ1-5; possibly TRBD1 for D (5 bases). Germline V CDR1 and CDR2: MGHDK, SYGVNS. The V end was cut by 10 bases, the J end by 7 bases, with 17 bases between. This CDR3 contains 13 residues. The CDR3 DNA reads as TGTGCCACCAATGGAGGGGCCGGACAGCCCCAGCATTTT. Protein product: CATNGGAGQPQHF. The complete variable domain, with remaining parts taken from reference TRBV25-1 and TRBJ1-5, reads EADIYQTPRYLVIGTGKKITLECSQTMGHDKMYWYQQDPGMELHLIHYSYGVNSTEKGDLSSESTVSRIRTEHFPLTLESARPSHTSQYLCATNGGAGQPQHFGDGTRLSIL.

The chain couples TRBV5-5 to TRBJ2-7; unclear D gene. Germline CDR1 is SGHKS and CDR2 is YYEKEE (reference sequence). Trimming left V 2 bases short and J 6 bases short, with 12 bases between. This CDR3 is 13 amino acids long. CDR3 region: CASSFPWSREQYF. The CDR3 DNA sequence: TGTGCCAGCAGCTTCCCGTGGAGTCGCGAGCAGTACTTC.

The chain links TRBV9 to TRBJ1-2, with 7 bases that match TRBD1. There are 13 residues in the CDR3. CDR1 is SGDLS, CDR2 YYNGEE, per germline. V lost 0 bases and J lost 8; bases outside the gene matches: 4. The CDR3 DNA sequence: TGTGCCAGCAGCGTAGGGGACAGTCTGGGCTACACCTTC. Translated: CASSVGDSLGYTF.

This clone was picked up one time. The genes are TRBV6-5 and TRBJ2-7, with D possibly matching TRBD1 (7 bases). Trimming pared 8 bases from V and 0 bases from J, leaving 17 bases between. The V gene's germline CDR1 is MNHEY and CDR2 SVGAGI. CDR3 length: 15 amino acids. The CDR3 DNA sequence: TGTGCCAGCCGCCAGGGGGGCCTTAGCTCCTACGAGCAGTACTTC. Amino acids: CASRQGGLSSYEQYF.

J is TRBJ2-7 and V is TRBV28; TRBD1 matches at 9 bases. V was pared by 7 bases and J by 7 bases, with 5 bases of the junction left unmatched. Germline-derived CDR1 and CDR2 are MDHEN and SYDVKM. The CDR3 covers 12 residues. The CDR3 is CASKDRGREQYF. CDR3 in DNA: TGTGCCAGCAAGGACAGGGGTCGGGAGCAGTACTTC.

The chain recombines TRBV18 with TRBJ2-6; possible D gene TRBD1, 5 bases. V lost 1 base to trimming and J lost 0 bases, with 10 bases between them. Germline V lookup: CDR1 KGHSH, CDR2 LQKENI. The CDR3 has 17 amino acids. For the CDR3, the DNA is TGTGCCAGCTCACCACGGCAGGGCAGCTCTGGGGCCAACGTCCTGACTTTC. It translates to CASSPRQGSSGANVLTF.

In this sample, this clone turned up a few times. V gene TRBV30 combines with J gene TRBJ2-1; 12 positions agree with TRBD1. V shed 4 bases, J shed 9 bases, and the junction held 7 bases outside the gene matches. The CDR3 runs 14 residues. The germline CDR1 and CDR2 sequences are GTSNPN and SVGIG (reference sequence). The CDR3 is CAWNRDRGRVEQFF. The CDR3 DNA reads TGTGCCTGGAATAGGGACAGGGGGCGGGTTGAGCAGTTCTTC.

V and J are TRBV18 and TRBJ1-6, with TRBD1 matching 7 bases. Trimming removed 5 bases from V and 10 bases from J; junction bases left unmatched: 5. The length of the CDR3 is 13 residues. Germline assignment: CDR1 KGHSH and CDR2 LQKENI. The CDR3 DNA follows: TGTGCCAGCTCAACAGGGGCTGGATCACCCCTCCACTTT. Protein product: CASSTGAGSPLHF.

This chain connects TRBV2 to TRBJ1-5, with a weak D call TRBD1 (6 bases). CDR1 is SNHLY and CDR2 is FYNNEI in the germline V gene. CDR3 length: 14 residues. V gave up 5 bases and J gave up 4 bases, with 12 bases separating them. CDR3 DNA sequence: TGTGCCAGCAGTCCGGGACAAAGAAATCAGCCCCAGCATTTT. Its protein product is CASSPGQRNQPQHF.

The rearrangement uses TRBV9 and TRBJ1-5, with 10 bases fitting TRBD1. With 4 bases clipped from V and 7 bases from J, the junction kept 5 bases outside the gene matches. Germline V lookup: CDR1 SGDLS, CDR2 YYNGEE. CDR3 length: 14 residues. CDR3 loop: CASSSGTGEQPQHF. As DNA, the CDR3 is TGTGCCAGCAGCTCCGGGACAGGGGAGCAGCCCCAGCATTTT.

CDR3 amino acids: CSVRDRVPEAFF. CDR3 nucleotide sequence: TGCAGCGTCCGGGACAGGGTCCCTGAAGCTTTCTTT. The chain recombines TRBV29-1 with TRBJ1-1; 9 bases agree with TRBD1. Germline values: CDR1 SQVTM, CDR2 ANQGSEA. V lost 6 bases to trimming and J lost 6 bases; unmatched junction nucleotides: 5. The CDR3 spans 12 residues.

J is TRBJ2-7 and V is TRBV6-5; D is unclear. V gave up 0 bases and J gave up 2 bases, with 14 bases separating them. This CDR3 is 16 amino acids long. The germline gives CDR1 MNHEY, CDR2 SVGAGI. In DNA form, the CDR3 reads TGTGCCAGCAGTTACTCGATGTGGAGCAGTACCTACGAGCAGTACTTC. Translated: CASSYSMWSSTYEQYF.

The chain links TRBV4-1 to TRBJ2-7, with TRBD1 as a possible D gene (6 bases). CDR3 length: 14 residues. V gave up 0 bases and J gave up 6 bases, with 12 bases separating them. CDR1 and CDR2 (germline): MGHRA, YSYEKL. CDR3 sequence (DNA): TGCGCCAGCAGCCAAGAACGCAGGGGCCCCGAGCAGTACTTC. Translating it yields CASSQERRGPEQYF.

The genes are TRBV30 and TRBJ2-2; D ambiguous. The V gene lost 0 bases and the J gene lost 7 bases, with 12 bases spanning the gap. Germline V gene sequence: CDR1 GTSNPN, CDR2 SVGIG (reference sequence). This CDR3 spans 14 amino acids. The CDR3 here is CAWSVPSRYGELFF. As DNA, the CDR3 is TGTGCCTGGAGTGTACCCTCCCGCTACGGGGAGCTGTTTTTT.

The CDR3 DNA follows: TGCGCCAGTCGAGTCTGGACTAGCTTTCATGAGCAGTTCTTC. Encoded protein: CASRVWTSFHEQFF. The chain links TRBV23-1 to TRBJ2-1, with 8 bases fitting TRBD2. TRBV23-1 is an ORF, and what it does is uncertain. With 9 bases clipped from V and 8 bases from J, the junction kept 12 bases outside the gene matches. The CDR3 contains 14 residues.

This clone was observed a few times. The chain has TRBV4-2 and TRBJ2-3; TRBD2 matches at 14 bases. The length of the CDR3 is 15 residues. CDR1 and CDR2 (germline): LGHNA, YNFKEQ. After removal of 3 bases from V and 4 bases from J, the junction contained 0 bases not matched to a gene. The CDR3, as DNA: TGTGCCAGCAGCCAGACTAGCGGGGGGGCAGATACGCAGTATTTT. Encoded protein: CASSQTSGGADTQYF.

The chain combines TRBV5-6 with TRBJ2-3; tentative D call: TRBD2 (5 bases). This CDR3 region has 15 residues. The V and J ends lost 0 bases and 7 bases respectively, with 15 bases between them. CDR1 is SGHDT, CDR2 YYEEEE, per germline. The CDR3 here is CASSLGRPLGNTQYF. The DNA of the CDR3 is TGTGCCAGCAGCTTGGGCAGGCCACTCGGGAATACGCAGTATTTT.

The rearrangement uses TRBV7-8 and TRBJ2-7, with 9 bases fitting TRBD1. The trim removed 0 bases at V and 4 bases at J, leaving 1 base unmatched. The germline V gene encodes CDR1 SGHVS and CDR2 FQNEAQ. There are 14 residues in the CDR3. The CDR3 DNA reads TGTGCCAGCAGCTTAGCCGACAGGGGGTACGAGCAGTACTTC. Its translation: CASSLADRGYEQYF.